This T cell receptor (beta chain) was documented in a study of blood T cell repertoires in COVID-19. The wider study: Sites across the United States, Italy and Spain contributed samples from acute and convalescent COVID-19. Sample material is recorded as cDNA or gDNA derived from T cells, B-cell-depleted T cells, or PBMCs.

In the source study's methods: Estimation of nucleated cell counts relied on the amplification of reference gene primers. Using immunoSEQ multiplex PCR, the repertoire was profiled, and TCRdb retains in-frame clones only, with some absent. The DNA was the basis for D and trimming; V, J and clone size are from that table. The data contain 140,000 to 150,000 clones, around 89% of them singletons. CDR1 is LGHNA, CDR2 YSLEER, per germline. CDR3 length equals 14 residues. The V and J ends lost 4 bases and 4 bases respectively, with 10 bases between them. The chain links TRBV4-3 to TRBJ1-4; maybe TRBD1 (6 bases). This TCR was recovered from a man aged 60-69 years with active or convalescent COVID-19. The specimen was peripheral blood. CDR3 DNA: TGCGCCAGCAGCCGGGACACACGTAATGAAAAACTGTTTTTT. It translates to CASSRDTRNEKLFF.